The 29 T cell receptor beta chains in this list originate from one sample, sequenced in a study of identical twins. MiXCR, run by TCRdb on the 5' RACE reads, gives a single entry per CDR3 protein. The data show around 960,000 distinct CDR3 sequences, 9% to 15% seen once. The same specimen was also included in a second study, on yellow fever vaccine responses in identical twins.

Sample: PBMCs. The receptors were gathered from a woman aged 18-35 years in good health.

This clonotype occurred a few times. The chain uses TRBV3-1 and TRBJ2-4; 8 bases map to TRBD1. Per the germline V gene, CDR1 is LGHDT and CDR2 is YNNKEL (reference sequence). V gave up 2 bases and J gave up 3 bases; unmatched junction bases: 3. The CDR3 is 15 residues long. Here the CDR3 reads CASSQQGAGKNIQYF. For the CDR3, the DNA is TGTGCCAGCAGCCAACAGGGGGCAGGCAAAAACATTCAGTACTTC.

This chain links TRBV24-1 with TRBJ2-1; 8 bases align to TRBD1. Trimming took 1 base from V and 4 from J; bases not matched to a gene: 8. This CDR3 comprises 17 residues. The germline CDR1 and CDR2 sequences are KGHDR and SFDVKD. The CDR3 region is CATSDFGTGDLYNEQFF. CDR3 DNA: TGTGCCACCAGTGATTTTGGGACAGGTGATTTATACAATGAGCAGTTCTTC.

The J gene is TRBJ2-3, the V gene TRBV3-1, with a tentative D call TRBD2 (5 bases). Trimming took 4 bases from V and 4 from J, leaving 9 bases between them. The CDR3 runs to 13 residues. CDR1 LGHDT and CDR2 YNNKEL come from the germline V gene (reference sequence). The CDR3 protein is CASSPLASDTQYF. DNA for the CDR3: TGTGCCAGCAGCCCTTTAGCGTCAGATACGCAGTATTTT.

This clonotype has ten or more counts. The rearrangement uses TRBV6-6 and TRBJ2-1, with D perhaps being TRBD1 or TRBD2 (6 bases each). V lost 6 bases, J lost 8 bases, and 14 bases lay in between. Germline loops: CDR1 MNHNY, CDR2 SVGAGI (reference sequence). The CDR3 spans 13 residues. Here the CDR3 reads CASREGGGYEQFF. CDR3 coding DNA: TGTGCCAGCAGAGAAGGAGGGGGATATGAGCAGTTCTTC.

This clonotype has at least ten counts. The chain carries TRBV12-3 or TRBV12-4 and TRBJ2-3; TRBD1 matches 8 bases. Trimming took 6 bases from V and 0 from J; bases not matched to a gene: 8. The CDR3 loop spans 16 amino acids. The CDR3 DNA sequence: TGTGCCAGCAGAGCGTATGGGGACAGGAGCACAGATACGCAGTATTTT. Residues: CASRAYGDRSTDTQYF.

V usage is TRBV20-1 and J usage is TRBJ1-6; D is unresolved. Germline lookup yields CDR1 DFQATT and CDR2 SNEGSKA (reference sequence). This CDR3 comprises 14 residues. Trimming removed 5 bases at V and 14 bases at J, with 22 bases between. The DNA for the CDR3 is TGCAGTGCTTCTACCCGGAATATGGGCGGGGCCCTCCACTTT. This codes for CSASTRNMGGALHF.

Many counts were recorded for this clonotype. The V and J genes are TRBV20-1 and TRBJ2-7, with D perhaps matching TRBD2 (5 bases). In germline, CDR1 is DFQATT, CDR2 SNEGSKA (reference sequence). Between the trimmed V and J ends, which lost 3 bases and 2 bases, there was a span of 8 bases. This CDR3 region has 12 residues. The CDR3 is CSASGIAYEQYF. In nucleotides, the CDR3 is TGCAGTGCTAGCGGGATCGCCTACGAGCAGTACTTC.

This chain uses TRBV20-1 with TRBJ1-5, with TRBD1 matching over 7 bases. The CDR3 is 14 amino acids. The V gene end was trimmed by 6 bases and the J gene end by 3 bases; junction bases not matched to a gene: 8. Germline lookup yields CDR1 DFQATT and CDR2 SNEGSKA (reference sequence). The CDR3 region is CSAVPDRFNQPQHF. The DNA for the CDR3 is TGCAGTGCGGTCCCGGACAGGTTCAATCAGCCCCAGCATTTT.

This clonotype was recorded a few times. The chain recombines TRBV6-1 with TRBJ2-1; 8 nucleotides match TRBD1. Germline-derived CDR1 and CDR2 are MNHNS and SASEGT. Trimming at V came to 5 bases and at J to 1 base, leaving 10 bases not matched to a gene. This CDR3 is built from 17 residues. The CDR3 DNA sequence: TGTGCCAGCAGTAAAGGTCCCTGGACAGGGTCCTACAATGAGCAGTTCTTC. Residues: CASSKGPWTGSYNEQFF.

V gene TRBV7-8 combines with J gene TRBJ2-3, with a weak D call TRBD1 (6 bases). CDR3 length: 15 residues. In germline, CDR1 is SGHVS, CDR2 FQNEAQ. Trimming removed 4 bases at V and 6 bases at J, with 17 bases between. DNA of the CDR3: TGTGCCAGCAGCTGGACAGCCGAAAAGGGGGATACGCAGTATTTT. The encoded protein is CASSWTAEKGDTQYF. The complete variable domain, with remaining parts taken from reference TRBV7-8 and TRBJ2-3, reads GAGVSQSPRYKVAKRGQDVALRCDPISGHVSLFWYQQALGQGPEFLTYFQNEAQLDKSGLPSDRFFAERPEGSVSTLKIQRTQQEDSAVYLCASSWTAEKGDTQYFGPGTRLTVL.

The rearrangement joins TRBV27 to TRBJ2-7; 12 nucleotides align to TRBD2. CDR1 and CDR2 from the germline V gene are MNHEY and SMNVEV (reference sequence). This CDR3 comprises 16 residues. Trimming at V came to 5 bases and at J to 4 bases, leaving 9 bases not matched to a gene. The CDR3 coding sequence is TGTGCCAGCAGTCCCAGACTAGCGGGGGCCGTATACGAGCAGTACGTC. Translating it yields CASSPRLAGAVYEQYV.

This clonotype appeared many times. The chain employs TRBV7-9 and TRBJ2-3, with D hard to call. CDR1 SEHNR and CDR2 FQNEAQ come from the germline V gene (reference sequence). V lost 6 bases and J lost 0, with 7 bases in between. There are 13 residues in the CDR3. Written as DNA, the CDR3 is TGTGCCAGCAGTTTACTTAGCACAGATACGCAGTATTTT. This codes for CASSLLSTDTQYF.

CDR3 sequence reads: CASSLSISYEQYF. CDR3 in DNA: TGTGCCAGCAGTCTCAGTATCTCCTACGAGCAGTACTTC. The chain employs TRBV12-3 or TRBV12-4 and TRBJ2-7, with no clear D. CDR3 length: 13 residues. The V end lost 5 bases, the J end lost 0 bases, and 8 bases lay between the germline ends.

The chain recombines TRBV7-2 with TRBJ2-7; a possible D gene is TRBD2 (5 bases). This CDR3 has 15 residues. CDR1 is SGHTA, CDR2 FQGNSA, per germline. With 1 base removed from V and 5 bases from J, the gap between germline ends came to 15 bases. The CDR3 bases are TGTGCCAGCAGCTTAGTTCTCGGGATCGAGCACGAGCAGTACTTC. Its protein is CASSLVLGIEHEQYF.

The rearrangement links TRBV10-3 to TRBJ2-3; a weak D match, TRBD1 (5 bases). V was clipped by 6 bases and J by 4 bases, with 14 bases between them. This CDR3 spans 14 amino acids. Germline values: CDR1 ENHRY, CDR2 SYGVKD. CDR3 protein: CAIRAGQHADTQYF. The CDR3 DNA reads as TGTGCCATCAGGGCTGGACAACATGCAGATACGCAGTATTTT.

This rearrangement joins TRBV29-1 to TRBJ2-1, with TRBD2 matching over 10 bases. The CDR3 is made up of 15 amino acids. Germline lookup yields CDR1 SQVTM and CDR2 ANQGSEA. The trim removed 4 bases at V and 7 bases at J, leaving 10 bases unmatched. The CDR3 is CSVVQLAGTPNEQFF. CDR3 nucleotides: TGCAGCGTTGTGCAACTAGCGGGAACCCCTAATGAGCAGTTCTTC.

This clonotype was observed many times. This chain uses TRBV12-3 or TRBV12-4 with TRBJ1-5; D remains unclear. CDR3 length: 11 residues. V lost 7 bases to trimming and J lost 7 bases, with 8 bases between them. In nucleotides, the CDR3 is TGTGCCAGCAAAAAAGGCCAGCCCCAGCATTTT. It is translated as CASKKGQPQHF.

The chain carries TRBV6-5 and TRBJ2-5; 7 bases fit TRBD1. CDR3 length: 15 amino acids. Germline V gene data show CDR1 as MNHEY and CDR2 as SVGAGI. The J segment lost 3 bases and the V segment lost 2 bases, leaving 6 bases of the junction unmatched. The DNA for the CDR3 is TGTGCCAGCAGTTACAGGGGGCAATTGAAAGAGACCCAGTACTTC. Translation: CASSYRGQLKETQYF.

This clonotype came up a few times. CDR3 region: CASSPQPQHF. The DNA for the CDR3 is TGTGCCAGCAGCCCTCAGCCCCAGCATTTT. The chain links TRBV5-8 to TRBJ1-5; D ambiguous. Germline V gene lookup returns CDR1 SGHTS and CDR2 YDEGEE. The CDR3 runs 10 residues. V was pared by 4 bases and J by 6 bases, with 2 bases between.

This clonotype was counted a few times. This rearrangement joins TRBV24-1 to TRBJ2-5; tentative D call: TRBD2 (5 bases). The CDR3 has 15 residues. Germline CDR1 is KGHDR and CDR2 is SFDVKD. Between the trimmed V and J ends, which lost 1 base and 5 bases, there was a span of 13 bases. CDR3 region: CATSDLRGRGETQYF. The DNA for the CDR3 is TGTGCCACCAGTGATTTAAGAGGGAGAGGGGAGACCCAGTACTTC.

This clonotype was counted a few times. This chain links TRBV15 with TRBJ2-7, with D possibly matching TRBD2 (5 bases). Germline CDR1 LNHNV, CDR2 YYDKDF (reference sequence). The CDR3 extends over 14 amino acids. The V end was cut by 0 bases, the J end by 3 bases, with 9 bases between. The CDR3 loop reads CATSRDITSYEQYF. Written as DNA, the CDR3 is TGTGCCACCAGCAGAGATATCACTAGCTACGAGCAGTACTTC. Combining the CDR3 with reference TRBV15 and TRBJ2-7 gives the whole variable domain DAMVIQNPRYQVTQFGKPVTLSCSQTLNHNVMYWYQQKSSQAPKLLFHYYDKDFNNEADTPDNFQSRRPNTSFCFLDIRSPGLGDTAMYLCATSRDITSYEQYFGPGTRLTVT.

CDR3 sequence reads: CAISESRGAPSNEQFF. CDR3 nucleotide sequence: TGTGCCATCAGTGAGTCCCGGGGGGCCCCTTCGAATGAGCAGTTCTTC. The chain has TRBV10-3 and TRBJ2-1, with a weak D call TRBD2 (7 bases). Germline V gives CDR1 ENHRY, CDR2 SYGVKD. This CDR3 is built from 16 residues. The V end was cut by 0 bases, the J end by 7 bases, with 16 bases between.

The V call is TRBV24-1, the J call TRBJ2-5; D uncertain. Per the germline V gene, CDR1 is KGHDR and CDR2 is SFDVKD. The CDR3 has 14 residues. The germline V and J ends were trimmed by 2 bases and 2 bases, with 8 bases remaining between them. CDR3 amino acids: CATSDSDKQETQYF. DNA for the CDR3: TGTGCCACCAGTGATTCCGACAAACAAGAGACCCAGTACTTC.

This clonotype was seen a few times. V is TRBV12-3 or TRBV12-4 and J is TRBJ2-1; no clear D. The CDR3 is made up of 12 amino acids. V dropped 6 bases and J dropped 12 bases, with 15 bases sitting between them. The CDR3 loop is CASSQTAYGQFF. In DNA, the CDR3 is TGTGCCAGCAGCCAAACGGCGTATGGGCAGTTCTTC.

The chain joins TRBV27 to TRBJ1-2, with no clear D. V lost 4 bases and J 4 bases, leaving 16 bases between the germline ends. CDR3 length equals 15 residues. The germline gives CDR1 MNHEY, CDR2 SMNVEV (reference sequence). CDR3 sequence reads: CASSSGAYRTYGYTF. The CDR3 region has the DNA TGTGCCAGCAGTTCCGGAGCGTACAGAACCTATGGCTACACCTTC.

CDR3 in amino acids: CASSKDRVSSYEQYV. CDR3 nucleotide sequence: TGTGCCAGCAGCAAGGACAGGGTGAGCTCCTACGAGCAGTACGTC. The V call is TRBV6-2 or TRBV6-3, the J call TRBJ2-7, with 8 positions matching TRBD1. Germline CDR1 is MNHEY and CDR2 is SVGEGT. The CDR3 contains 15 residues. Unmatched junction bases numbered 7, after V lost 6 bases and J lost 0 bases.

The chain recombines TRBV28 with TRBJ2-1; D might be TRBD1 (7 bases). With 3 bases removed from V and 8 bases from J, the gap between germline ends came to 17 bases. The length of the CDR3 is 15 residues. Germline lookup yields CDR1 MDHEN and CDR2 SYDVKM. The DNA for the CDR3 is TGTGCCAGCAGTTTCCCCACCAGGGGGGTCCATGAGCAGTTCTTC. Amino acids: CASSFPTRGVHEQFF.

The chain uses TRBV9 and TRBJ2-5, with no clear D. This CDR3 spans 14 amino acids. The ends were cut back, 1 base at V and 2 bases at J, with 9 bases in the middle. Germline CDR1 and CDR2: SGDLS and YYNGEE. The CDR3 coding sequence is TGTGCCAGCAGCGTAAGTCAGGAGCAAGAGACCCAGTACTTC. Translation gives CASSVSQEQETQYF.

This clonotype has a handful of counts. The J gene is TRBJ2-3, the V gene TRBV5-1; D gene uncertain. Trimming stripped 2 bases from V and 5 bases from J, with 6 bases between. Germline V gene data show CDR1 as SGHRS and CDR2 as YFSETQ. The CDR3 spans 12 residues. Here the CDR3 reads CASSFSQDTQYF. CDR3 nucleotide sequence: TGCGCCAGCAGCTTTAGTCAAGATACGCAGTATTTT.